This T cell receptor (beta chain) appears in the sequencing data of a study of blood T cell repertoires in COVID-19. Patients in Seattle were enrolled during active infection, then followed longitudinally. The CDR3 contains 19 residues. Germline CDR1 is SGHRS and CDR2 is YFSETQ. V lost 2 bases to trimming and J lost 0 bases; unmatched junction nucleotides: 7. Libraries were prepared by immunoSEQ multiplex PCR; TCRdb keeps only in-frame clonotypes and omits some of them. This repertoire shows about 190,000 clones, 82% found once; its top ten account for approximately 8.1%. The TCR comes from a woman in her sixties or seventies with COVID-19, enrolled during active disease. The chain carries TRBV5-1 and TRBJ2-3, with 15 bases identical to TRBD2. The sample comprised peripheral blood. For the CDR3, the DNA is TGCGCCAGCAGCTTTGGACTAGCGGGGGGGCAGCTTAGCACAGATACGCAGTATTTT. Translating it yields CASSFGLAGGQLSTDTQYF.